The T cell receptor (beta chain) under discussion was sequenced for a study of shared clonotypes between healthy human individuals (TCRdb year 2020). Turning to the overall study: The cohort included three men and a couple of women between 18 and 49 years of age. For each donor, CD4 naive and CD4 memory were each run on three plates, CD8 naive on two plates, and CD8 memory on one plate. The study deeply sequenced blood TCR repertoires of about 5 healthy adults to estimate repertoire size and the extent of clonotype sharing between individuals. To increase sequencing depth and limit assay-specific biases, different laboratories used diverse techniques to prepare libraries and sequence TCR repertoires. Between about 0.85 and 9.5 billion PBMCs per donor were obtained by leukapheresis. The study at large found these results: Sampling was restricted to blood, and TCR repertoires in tissues likely differ from the TCR repertoires found in blood. Naive subsets generally had larger estimated clonotype richness than memory subsets did. The genetic and exposure-history diversity represented was limited by the small number of donors. Even with the large sequencing depth, rarefaction of the sorted-subset datasets indicated that sequencing was incomplete. Clonotypes shared by all four sorted-subset donors showed higher generation probabilities than non-shared clonotypes. About 5% of naive CD4, more than 3% of naive CD8, 2% to 2.5% of memory CD4, and 0.4% of memory CD8 clonotypes were shared across four donors. Pairwise subsampling led to the expectation that sequencing depth would affect the degree of clonotype sharing among donors.

From V the trimming removes 1 base and from J it removes 5 bases, while the gene matches leave 15 bases of the junction unaccounted for. Via the germline V gene, CDR1 is SGHRS and CDR2 YFSETQ. The CDR3, from cysteine to phenylalanine, totals 18 residues. The read is trimmed to its CDR3 DNA, 54 bases read in frame from base 1. Notes on this clone: Which antigen it targets is not known. One base away there is no much larger clone; base qualities are not given.

CD8 naive samples were obtained by positive selection for CCR7 among CD45RO-negative cells, yielding a CD45RA+CCR7+ population from which TemRA cells were excluded. The donors were healthy, HIV-negative adults with no recently reported acute infections or vaccinations. Only Caucasian adults living in Nashville, Tennessee, USA were represented among the donors. After blood collection by leukapheresis, PBMCs were isolated using Ficoll-Histopaque density gradient centrifugation and then cryopreserved in the vapor phase of liquid nitrogen. Analytical flow cytometry was used to check the purity and quantity of every magnetically sorted T cell population. Genomic DNA was isolated from every sorted fraction and measured by UV absorbance on a Nanodrop 2000c. Using the deep immunoSEQ assay, multiplex PCR amplified TCR CDR3 regions from genomic DNA. Genomic DNA extracted from each cell subset was distributed evenly over all wells of several immunoSEQ 96-well plates, and each plate served as one replicate. For sorted subsets, 200 ng of genomic DNA, equivalent to roughly 30,000 T cell genomes, went into each replicate PCR. Purified libraries were quantified with a Qubit 3.0 fluorometer, sized on a Bioanalyzer 2100, and re-quantified with the KAPA Library Quantification kit. A separate single-read 150-cycle Illumina NextSeq 550 flow cell was used to sequence each immunoSEQ 96-well plate. As for the authors' bioinformatics: The immunoSEQ output contained only junctional sequences without quality scores, so filtering could not match that applied to full-length reads. Sequences were annotated with PyIR, a Python wrapper for IgBLAST v1.9, and V/J genes and CDR3 were assigned using IMGT germline references. Any read was removed if the V/J assignment was weak (E-value above 1e-6), the CDR3 was missing, or the read contained stop codons, out-of-frame junctions, or ambiguous translated residues. V3J clonotypes were defined as sequences sharing an identical inferred V gene, J gene, and CDR3 amino acid sequence. Percentage overlap between repertoires was calculated by dividing the number of shared unique clonotypes by the size of the smaller repertoire. Richness of each repertoire was evaluated using RTK rarefaction, the Chao1 estimator, and Recon v2.1 estimates of unobserved clonotypes. For all TCRbeta clonotypes obtained by the gDNA method from a few donors, generation probabilities were computed with OLGA. TCRdb re-hosts the immuneACCESS table, in-frame sequences only. Its copies lack some clones; in the studies checked, an unresolved V gene accounts for under half of them, and the cause for the rest is not known. Clone size and the V and J calls come from that table; the DNA yielded D and trimming. Across this sample there are millions of clones, with more than 85% seen only once. About 1.8% of the sample lies in the top ten.

This TCR was recovered from a man aged 18 to 29 in good health. Some clones in this sample may be carry-over from other donors' samples. Sequenced material: naive CD8+ T cells from PBMCs. The sample's cell subset or site label is to be understood as: CD45RA+CCR7+. This chain is built from TRBV5-1 and TRBJ1-1, with TRBD1 identical over 9 junction bases. The CDR3 protein is CASSLLSGQGLKDTEAFF. The DNA sequence is TGCGCCAGCAGCTTGCTTTCGGGACAGGGTTTGAAGGATACTGAAGCTTTCTTT.